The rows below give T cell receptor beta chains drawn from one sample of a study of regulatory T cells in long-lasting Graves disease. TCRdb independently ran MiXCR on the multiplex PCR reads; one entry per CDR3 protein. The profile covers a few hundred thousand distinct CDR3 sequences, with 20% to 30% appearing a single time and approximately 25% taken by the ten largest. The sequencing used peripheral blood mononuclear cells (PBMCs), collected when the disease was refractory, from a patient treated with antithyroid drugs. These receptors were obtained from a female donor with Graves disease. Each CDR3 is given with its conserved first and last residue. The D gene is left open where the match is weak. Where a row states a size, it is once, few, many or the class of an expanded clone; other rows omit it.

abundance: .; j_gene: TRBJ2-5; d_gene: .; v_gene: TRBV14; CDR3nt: TGTGCCAGCAGCCAAGACTTGGGGATGACCCAGTACTTC; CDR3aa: CASSQDLGMTQYF
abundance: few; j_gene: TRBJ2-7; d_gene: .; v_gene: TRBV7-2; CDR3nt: TGTGCCAGCAGCCCTTATAACGGGGCGTACGAGCAGTACTTC; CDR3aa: CASSPYNGAYEQYF
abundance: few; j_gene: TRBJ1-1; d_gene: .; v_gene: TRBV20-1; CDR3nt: TGCAGTGCTGATGGGGAAGGGCCCCTCGGTGAAGCTTTCTTT; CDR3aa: CSADGEGPLGEAFF
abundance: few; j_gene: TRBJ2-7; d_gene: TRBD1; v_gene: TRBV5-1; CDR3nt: TGCGCCAGCAGCATAGGACAGGGGGCGGACGAGCAGTACTTC; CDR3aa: CASSIGQGADEQYF
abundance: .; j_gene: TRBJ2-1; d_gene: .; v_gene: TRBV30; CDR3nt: TGTGCCTGGTCCGGGACATCGTTCGATGAGCAGTTCTTC; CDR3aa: CAWSGTSFDEQFF
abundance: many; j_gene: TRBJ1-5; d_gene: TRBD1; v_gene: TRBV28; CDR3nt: TGTGCCAGCAGTCCGGGACAGGGGTTTCAGCCCCAGCATTTT; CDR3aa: CASSPGQGFQPQHF
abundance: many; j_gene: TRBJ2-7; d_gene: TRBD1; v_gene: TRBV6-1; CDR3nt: TGTGCCAGCAGGGACACGGGACAGGGCTACGAGCAGTACTTC; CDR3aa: CASRDTGQGYEQYF
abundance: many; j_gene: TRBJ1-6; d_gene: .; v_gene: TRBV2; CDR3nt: TGTGCCAGCCTCATGGGAGGGGCGAATTCACCCCTCCACTTT; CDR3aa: CASLMGGANSPLHF
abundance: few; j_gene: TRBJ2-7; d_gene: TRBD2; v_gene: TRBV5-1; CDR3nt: TGCGCCAGCAGCTTGAAGAGCGGGAGTTACGAGCAGTACTTC; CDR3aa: CASSLKSGSYEQYF
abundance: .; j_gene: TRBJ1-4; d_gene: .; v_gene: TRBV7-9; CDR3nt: TGTGCCAGCAGCTTTGCGGGGAGGGGAAATGAAAAACTGTTTTTT; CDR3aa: CASSFAGRGNEKLFF
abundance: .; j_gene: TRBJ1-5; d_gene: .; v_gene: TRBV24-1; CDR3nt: TGTGCCACCAGTGACGGACGGAGCGACAATCAGCCCCAGCATTTT; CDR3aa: CATSDGRSDNQPQHF
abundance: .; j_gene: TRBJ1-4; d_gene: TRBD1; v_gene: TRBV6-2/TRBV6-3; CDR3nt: TGTGCCAGCAGACGCCTTTCGTCGGGACAGGGACGGGAAAAACTGTTTTTT; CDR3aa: CASRRLSSGQGREKLFF
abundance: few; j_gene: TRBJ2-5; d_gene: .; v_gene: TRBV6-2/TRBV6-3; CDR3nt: TGTGCCAGCAGTTATGAATACGGCGGAGAGACCCAGTACTTC; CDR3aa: CASSYEYGGETQYF
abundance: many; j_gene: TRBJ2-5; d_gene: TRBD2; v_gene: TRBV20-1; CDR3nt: TGCAGTGCTGGAGAACTAGCGCCCATAAGGGAGACCCAGTACTTC; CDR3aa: CSAGELAPIRETQYF
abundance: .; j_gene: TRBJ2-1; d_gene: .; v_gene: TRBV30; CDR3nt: TGTGCCTGGAGTGAAGTCTGGCGGAGAGACAATGAGCAGTTCTTC; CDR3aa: CAWSEVWRRDNEQFF
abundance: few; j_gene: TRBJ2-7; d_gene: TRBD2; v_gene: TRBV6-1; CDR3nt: TGTGCCAGCAGTGAAGGACTCCCCCTGCGGGGGAGCTCCTACGAGCAGTACTTC; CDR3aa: CASSEGLPLRGSSYEQYF
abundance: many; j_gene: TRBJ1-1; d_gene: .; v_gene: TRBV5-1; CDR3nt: TGCGCCAGCAGCTTGGAGCCGGGCTACACTGAAGCTTTCTTT; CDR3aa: CASSLEPGYTEAFF
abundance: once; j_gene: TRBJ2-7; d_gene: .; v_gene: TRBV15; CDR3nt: TGTGCCACCGGCAGAGGGTTTAGTCCCTACGAGCAGTACTTC; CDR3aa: CATGRGFSPYEQYF
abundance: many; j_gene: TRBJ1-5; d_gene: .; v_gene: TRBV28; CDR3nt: TGTGCCAGCTCCGCCCGCCGCAGCTCTAGCAATCAGCCCCAGCATTTT; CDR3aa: CASSARRSSSNQPQHF
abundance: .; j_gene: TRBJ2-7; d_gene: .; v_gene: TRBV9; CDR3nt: TGTGCCAGCAGTACTGATGAACAGCCCTACGAGCAGTACTTC; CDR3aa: CASSTDEQPYEQYF
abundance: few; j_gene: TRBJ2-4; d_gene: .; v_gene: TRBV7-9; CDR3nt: TGTGCCAGCAGCTTATCCCCCAGCGCCAAAAACATTCAGTACTTC; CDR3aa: CASSLSPSAKNIQYF
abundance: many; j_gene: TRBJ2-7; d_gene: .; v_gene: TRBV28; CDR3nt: TGTGCCAGCAGTTTGTCCAAGCGCGAGCAGTACTTC; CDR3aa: CASSLSKREQYF
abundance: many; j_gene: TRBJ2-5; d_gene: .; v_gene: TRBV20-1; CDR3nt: TGCAGTGCGGGGGATCCACAAGAGACCCAGTACTTC; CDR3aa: CSAGDPQETQYF
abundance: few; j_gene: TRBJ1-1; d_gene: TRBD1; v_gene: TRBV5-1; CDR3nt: TGCGCCAGTCGTCCGGGACAGGGACCGGGTGAAGCTTTCTTT; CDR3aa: CASRPGQGPGEAFF
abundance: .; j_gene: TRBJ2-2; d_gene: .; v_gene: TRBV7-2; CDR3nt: TGTGCCAGCAGCTTGACGAGAAGGGCCGGGGAGCTGCTTTTT; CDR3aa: CASSLTRRAGELLF
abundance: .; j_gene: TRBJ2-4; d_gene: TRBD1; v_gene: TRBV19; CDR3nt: TGTGCCAGTAGTGTAGACAGGGGTGCCATTCAGTACTTC; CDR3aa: CASSVDRGAIQYF
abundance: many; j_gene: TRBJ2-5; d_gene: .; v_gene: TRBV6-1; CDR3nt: TGTGCCAGCAGTGAACGGGACGTCTATCTAAACCAAGAGACCCAGTACTTC; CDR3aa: CASSERDVYLNQETQYF
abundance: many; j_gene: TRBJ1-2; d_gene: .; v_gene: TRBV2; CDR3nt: TGTGCCAGCAGTGAAGCACAGGGAATAATAGATGGCTACACCTTC; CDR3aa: CASSEAQGIIDGYTF
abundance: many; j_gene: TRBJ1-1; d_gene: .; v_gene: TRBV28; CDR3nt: TGTGCCAGCAGTGCGAACACTGAAGCTTTCTTT; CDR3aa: CASSANTEAFF
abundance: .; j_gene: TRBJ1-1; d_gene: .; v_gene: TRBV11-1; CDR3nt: TGTGCCAGCAGCCCGCGGGACGGAAGAGAAGCTTTCTTT; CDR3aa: CASSPRDGREAFF
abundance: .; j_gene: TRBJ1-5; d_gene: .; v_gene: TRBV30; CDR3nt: TGTGCCTGGAGTAGACTAAATGATCAGCCCCAGCATTTT; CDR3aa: CAWSRLNDQPQHF
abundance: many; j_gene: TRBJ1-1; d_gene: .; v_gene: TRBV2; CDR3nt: TGTGCCAGCAGTTCCAATACAGGAAACACTGAAGCTTTCTTT; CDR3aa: CASSSNTGNTEAFF
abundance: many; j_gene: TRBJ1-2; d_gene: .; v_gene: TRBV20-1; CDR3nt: TGCAGTGCTCCAGAAACAGCAAACTATGGCTACACCTTC; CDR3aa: CSAPETANYGYTF
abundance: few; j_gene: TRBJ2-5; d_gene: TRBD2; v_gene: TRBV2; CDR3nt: TGTGCCAGCAGTGAGAGGGCGGGAGCCCGAGGGACCCAGTACTTC; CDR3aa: CASSERAGARGTQYF
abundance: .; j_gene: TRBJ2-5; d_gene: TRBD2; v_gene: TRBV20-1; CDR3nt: TGCAGTGCTAGCTTGGCTAGCGGATTGGGGTCGCAAGAGACCCAGTACTTC; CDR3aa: CSASLASGLGSQETQYF
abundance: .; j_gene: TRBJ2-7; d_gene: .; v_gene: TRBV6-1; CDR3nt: TGTGCCAGCAGTGCGACTGTCCCCTACGAGCAGTACTTC; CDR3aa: CASSATVPYEQYF
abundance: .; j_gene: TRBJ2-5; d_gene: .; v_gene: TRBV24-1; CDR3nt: TGTGCCACCAGTGATGGGACCCTTCCGGGGGCGCAGATGGAGACCCAGTACTTC; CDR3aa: CATSDGTLPGAQMETQYF
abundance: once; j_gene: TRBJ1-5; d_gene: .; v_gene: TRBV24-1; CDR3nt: TGTGCCACCAGTGACACCCCGTGGAATCAGTCCCAGCATTTT; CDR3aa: CATSDTPWNQSQHF
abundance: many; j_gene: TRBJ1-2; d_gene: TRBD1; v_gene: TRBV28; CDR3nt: TGTGCCAGCAGCCGGGGACAGGGGAGGGATGGCTACACCTTC; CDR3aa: CASSRGQGRDGYTF
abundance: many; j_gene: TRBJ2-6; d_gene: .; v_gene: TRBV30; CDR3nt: TGTGCCTGGAGCACAGGGAATTCTGGGGCCAACGTCCTGACTTTC; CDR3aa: CAWSTGNSGANVLTF
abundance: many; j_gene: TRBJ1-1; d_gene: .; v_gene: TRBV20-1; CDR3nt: TGCAGTGCCCGACCCTTTGACATGAACACTGAAGCTTTCTTT; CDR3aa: CSARPFDMNTEAFF
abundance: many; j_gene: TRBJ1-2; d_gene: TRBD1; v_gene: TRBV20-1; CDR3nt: TGCAGTGCTAGAGATCCCACAAACAGGGGATGCACCTTC; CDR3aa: CSARDPTNRGCTF
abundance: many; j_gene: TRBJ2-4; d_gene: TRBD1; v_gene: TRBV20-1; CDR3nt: TGCAGTGCTGTAGATAGGAGACAGGGTCCTATCAAAAACATTCAGTACTTC; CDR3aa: CSAVDRRQGPIKNIQYF
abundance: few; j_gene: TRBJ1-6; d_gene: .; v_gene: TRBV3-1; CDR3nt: TGTGCCAGCAGCCAAGTACTAACAGAAACTTCACCCCTCCACTTT; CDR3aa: CASSQVLTETSPLHF
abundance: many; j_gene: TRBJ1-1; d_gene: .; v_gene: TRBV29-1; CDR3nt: TGCAGCGCGGGGGACGGGGATCGGACTGAAGCTTTCTTT; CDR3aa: CSAGDGDRTEAFF
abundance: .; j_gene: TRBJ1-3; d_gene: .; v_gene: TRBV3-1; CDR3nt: TGTGCCAGCAGCCCTACCAAGAAATCTGGAAACACCATATATTTT; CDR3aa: CASSPTKKSGNTIYF
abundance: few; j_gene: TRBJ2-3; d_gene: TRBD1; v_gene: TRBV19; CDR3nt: TGTGCCAGTAGGGACAGGGACACTACTGAGGGCACAGATACGCAGTATTTT; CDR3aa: CASRDRDTTEGTDTQYF
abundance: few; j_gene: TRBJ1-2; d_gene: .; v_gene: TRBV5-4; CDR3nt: TGTGCCAGCAGCTTTATAACCGCCCTTAACTATGGCTACACCTTC; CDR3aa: CASSFITALNYGYTF
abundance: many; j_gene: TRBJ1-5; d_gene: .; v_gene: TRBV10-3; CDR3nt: TGTGCCATCAGTGACGGCAATAGCAATCAGCCCCAGCATTTT; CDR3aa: CAISDGNSNQPQHF
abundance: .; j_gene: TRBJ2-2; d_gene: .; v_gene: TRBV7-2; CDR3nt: TGTACCAGCAGCTTAGGAGGGGCTGGTACCGGGGAGCTGTTTTTT; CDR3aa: CTSSLGGAGTGELFF